The entry below describes one TCR beta chain. The antigen remains unidentified. The data are from a study of cytomegalovirus exposure and HLA in healthy donors. Study results and caveats: There were under 200 TCR beta chains listed as cytomegalovirus-associated. According to a later analysis, TCR clusters from the first cohort tended to co-occur in the roughly 120 validation repertoires.

The CDR3 spans 17 residues. From germline, CDR1 is SQVTM and CDR2 ANQGSEA. The V end lost 4 bases, the J end lost 0 bases, and 22 bases lay between the germline ends. The method was immunoSEQ multiplex PCR; TCRdb's version includes in-frame clones alone and lacks a portion of them. This table has about 56,000 clones, 80% to 90% appearing once. The sequenced sample consisted of PBMCs. The source is a woman aged 18-29 years in good health and CMV-seronegative. The chain has TRBV29-1 and TRBJ2-7; tentatively, D is TRBD2 (5 bases). The CDR3 DNA sequence: TGCAGCGTTGGGGCCGTTAGTGGCGGGCCTAGCTCCTACGAGCAGTACTTC. Translation gives CSVGAVSGGPSSYEQYF.